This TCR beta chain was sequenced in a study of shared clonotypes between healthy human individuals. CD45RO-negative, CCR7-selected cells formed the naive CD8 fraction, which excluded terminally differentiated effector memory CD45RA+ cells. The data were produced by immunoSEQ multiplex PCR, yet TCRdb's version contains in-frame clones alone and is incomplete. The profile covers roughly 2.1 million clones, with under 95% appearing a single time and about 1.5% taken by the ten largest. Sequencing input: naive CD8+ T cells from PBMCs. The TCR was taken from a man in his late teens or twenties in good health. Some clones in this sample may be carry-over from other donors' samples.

The CDR3 nucleotides are TGTGCCAGCAGTTTAGAGAGGGGCAGAGGGGGGATGCTCCAAGAGACCCAGTACTTC. It encodes CASSLERGRGGMLQETQYF. The rearrangement uses TRBV28 and TRBJ2-5, with D perhaps given as TRBD1 or TRBD2 (6 bases each). From germline, CDR1 is MDHEN and CDR2 SYDVKM. V was pared by 2 bases and J by 1 base, with 23 bases between. The CDR3 is made up of 19 amino acids.